One sample yielded the 32 T cell receptor beta chains listed below, sequenced in a study of blood T cell repertoires in COVID-19 (TCRdb year 2020). Library preparation employed the immunoSEQ multiplex PCR assay. The table comes from immuneACCESS by way of TCRdb, which keeps in-frame sequences with V and J called. Part of the clones is missing from these tables; in studies checked, under half for an unresolved V gene and the rest for unknown reasons. The sample table shows roughly 43,000 clones, and 85% to 90% are seen once. The top ten hold about 16% of the sample. Sample: peripheral blood. Every receptor here comes from a human donor in a cohort sampled during active COVID-19.

The chain employs TRBV9 and TRBJ2-2; the D gene is possibly TRBD2 (5 bases). Trimming took 3 bases from V and 5 from J, leaving 14 bases between them. Germline V gene sequence: CDR1 SGDLS, CDR2 YYNGEE. The CDR3 has 15 residues. Here the CDR3 DNA reads TGTGCCAGCAGCGCTTATTCCCGGGGAACCGGGGAGCTGTTTTTT. As protein: CASSAYSRGTGELFF.

V gene TRBV5-5 combines with J gene TRBJ2-3; D is perhaps TRBD2 (6 bases). This CDR3 has 13 residues. Trimming shortened V by 4 bases and J by 2 bases, and 8 bases separated the two germline ends. Germline values: CDR1 SGHKS, CDR2 YYEKEE (reference sequence). The CDR3 spells CASSGGYTDTQYF. As DNA, the CDR3 is TGTGCCAGCAGCGGGGGGTACACAGATACGCAGTATTTT.

The chain combines TRBV5-1 with TRBJ1-5; tentative D call: TRBD1 (6 bases). The V end was cut by 4 bases, the J end by 2 bases, with 19 bases between. From germline, CDR1 is SGHRS and CDR2 YFSETQ. The length of the CDR3 is 17 residues. The CDR3 region is CASSVMPQGNGNQPQHF. CDR3 DNA: TGCGCCAGCAGCGTAATGCCTCAGGGGAATGGCAATCAGCCCCAGCATTTT.

The genes are TRBV6-5 and TRBJ1-3; no definite D call. The CDR3 contains 11 residues. Looked up from germline, CDR1 is MNHEY and CDR2 is SVGAGI. The ends were cut back, 2 bases at V and 8 bases at J, with 4 bases in the middle. CDR3 nucleotides: TGTGCCAGCAGTTACCTCGACACCATATATTTT. This gives the protein CASSYLDTIYF.

The gene calls are TRBV9 and TRBJ1-3; D is unresolved. The germline CDR1 and CDR2 sequences are SGDLS and YYNGEE. The CDR3 is 17 amino acids. Trimming shortened V by 0 bases and J by 0 bases, and 13 bases separated the two germline ends. CDR3 DNA: TGTGCCAGCAGCGTAGATGGCGGGTTTGGCTCTGGAAACACCATATATTTT. Residues: CASSVDGGFGSGNTIYF.

This chain connects TRBV29-1 to TRBJ2-5, with D maybe TRBD1 (5 bases). Per the germline V gene, CDR1 is SQVTM and CDR2 is ANQGSEA. This CDR3 is 17 amino acids long. Trimming pared 0 bases from V and 2 bases from J, leaving 19 bases between. CDR3 sequence (DNA): TGCAGCGTTGAAGATCCGGGCAGGGAAAATCGACAAGAGACCCAGTACTTC. Encoded protein: CSVEDPGRENRQETQYF.

The J gene is TRBJ1-2, the V gene TRBV3-1 (or the pseudogene TRBV3-2), with D unclear. Germline lookup yields CDR1 LGHDT and CDR2 YNNKEL (reference sequence). The CDR3 is 14 residues long. V gave up 2 bases and J gave up 6 bases, with 13 bases separating them. The CDR3 loop is CASSQRANPNGYTF. The CDR3, as DNA: TGTGCCAGCAGCCAAAGAGCCAACCCAAATGGCTACACCTTC.

The rearrangement uses TRBV6-6 and TRBJ1-5, with D uncertain. V dropped 5 bases and J dropped 0 bases, with 8 bases sitting between them. Germline V lookup: CDR1 MNHNY, CDR2 SVGAGI (reference sequence). CDR3 size: 14 residues. CDR3 loop: CASSQDYSNQPQHF. CDR3 nucleotide sequence: TGTGCCAGCAGTCAGGACTATAGCAATCAGCCCCAGCATTTT.

V gene TRBV7-2 combines with J gene TRBJ1-1, with a weak D call TRBD1 (6 bases). The V gene's germline CDR1 is SGHTA and CDR2 FQGNSA. The ends were cut back, 4 bases at V and 5 bases at J, with 17 bases in the middle. The length of the CDR3 is 15 residues. CDR3 bases: TGTGCCAGCAGCTCACTCGGGGGGGCATTTACTGAAGCTTTCTTT. Its translation is CASSSLGGAFTEAFF. The full variable domain, its missing parts supplied by reference TRBV7-2 and TRBJ1-1, is GAGVSQSPSNKVTEKGKDVELRCDPISGHTALYWYRQSLGQGLEFLIYFQGNSAPDKSGLPSDRFSAERTGGSVSTLTIQRTQQEDSAVYLCASSSLGGAFTEAFFGQGTRLTVV.

The V and J genes are TRBV15 and TRBJ1-4; tentatively, D is TRBD1 (6 bases). Germline V gene lookup returns CDR1 LNHNV and CDR2 YYDKDF (reference sequence). The CDR3 length is 15 residues. The V and J ends lost 4 bases and 7 bases respectively, with 16 bases between them. The CDR3 DNA sequence: TGTGCCACCAGCATAAATTCAGGGGCGGTTGAAAAACTGTTTTTT. As protein: CATSINSGAVEKLFF.

The chain carries TRBV5-1 and TRBJ2-1, with 12 nucleotides matching TRBD2. The CDR3 is made up of 16 amino acids. V dropped 2 bases and J dropped 4; count of bases not matched to a gene: 4. CDR1 and CDR2 from the germline V gene are SGHRS and YFSETQ. DNA for the CDR3: TGCGCCAGCAGCTTCTCCGGGACTAGCGGGTACAATGAGCAGTTCTTC. Protein: CASSFSGTSGYNEQFF.

This clone was counted a few times. Within the sample, other DNA sequences also encode this same CDR3. The genes are TRBV27 and TRBJ1-5; D gene unclear. The germline V and J ends were trimmed by 5 bases and 11 bases, with 16 bases remaining between them. Germline V lookup: CDR1 MNHEY, CDR2 SMNVEV (reference sequence). The CDR3 sequence is 13 residues long. CDR3 DNA sequence: TGTGCCAGCAGTAGCTCTTCGGGAGGGACCCAGCATTTT. It codes for CASSSSSGGTQHF.

The rearrangement links TRBV6-7 to TRBJ1-1; TRBD1 matches at 7 bases. TRBV6-7 is annotated as an ORF whose role is uncertain. The CDR3 extends over 17 amino acids. The J segment lost 3 bases and the V segment lost 9 bases, leaving 19 bases of the junction unmatched. The DNA of the CDR3 is TGTGCCAGAATCTCTTGGGAGACAGGGATCGGTTACACTGAAGCTTTCTTT. Residues: CARISWETGIGYTEAFF.

Only one count was recorded for this clone. V is TRBV30 and J is TRBJ1-1; perhaps TRBD1 as D (6 bases). The CDR3 is 13 residues long. The V gene's germline CDR1 is GTSNPN and CDR2 SVGIG (reference sequence). V dropped 0 bases and J dropped 8 bases, with 13 bases sitting between them. The CDR3: CAWSVPGAREAFF. The DNA for the CDR3 is TGTGCCTGGAGTGTACCAGGGGCTCGCGAAGCTTTCTTT.

The chain is built from TRBV29-1 and TRBJ2-7; weak D call: TRBD1 (5 bases). Germline loops: CDR1 SQVTM, CDR2 ANQGSEA. This CDR3 contains 13 residues. The V end lost 6 bases, the J end lost 8 bases, and 20 bases lay between the germline ends. The CDR3 region has the DNA TGCAGCGTGACGATTGACAGCCGGTACCAGCAGTACTTC. Amino acids: CSVTIDSRYQQYF.

The V gene is TRBV7-9, the J gene TRBJ2-5; a weak D match, TRBD2 (5 bases). Germline CDR1 and CDR2: SEHNR and FQNEAQ (reference sequence). This CDR3 is 15 amino acids long. Trimming shortened V by 4 bases and J by 3 bases, and 15 bases separated the two germline ends. The CDR3 region is CASSSPRGTEETQYF. DNA of the CDR3: TGTGCCAGCAGCTCGCCCCGGGGAACAGAAGAGACCCAGTACTTC.

The rearrangement joins TRBV11-2 to TRBJ1-1; tentative D call: TRBD1 (5 bases). The germline V and J ends were trimmed by 6 bases and 1 base, with 12 bases remaining between them. The CDR3 sequence is 14 residues long. Germline V gene lookup returns CDR1 SGHAT and CDR2 FQNNGV. CDR3 DNA sequence: TGTGCCAGCAGAGCTAACACAGGGAACACTGAAGCTTTCTTT. It is translated as CASRANTGNTEAFF. Full variable domain (rest looked up from reference TRBV11-2 and TRBJ1-1): EAGVAQSPRYKIIEKRQSVAFWCNPISGHATLYWYQQILGQGPKLLIQFQNNGVVDDSQLPKDRFSAERLKGVDSTLKIQPAKLEDSAVYLCASRANTGNTEAFFGQGTRLTVV.

This clone was picked up a small number of times. V gene TRBV27 combines with J gene TRBJ2-7; TRBD2 is a possible D gene (5 bases). This CDR3 has 14 residues. The germline V gene encodes CDR1 MNHEY and CDR2 SMNVEV (reference sequence). V dropped 4 bases and J dropped 0 bases, with 10 bases sitting between them. CDR3 loop: CASSSSGSSYEQYF. The CDR3 region has the DNA TGTGCCAGCAGTTCGAGCGGAAGCTCCTACGAGCAGTACTTC.

The rearrangement joins TRBV30 to TRBJ1-3; D is uncertain. CDR3 length: 15 amino acids. In germline, CDR1 is GTSNPN, CDR2 SVGIG (reference sequence). Trimming took off 2 bases at V and 0 bases at J, with 11 bases between the two ends. CDR3: CAWSKDSGSGNTIYF. CDR3 coding DNA: TGTGCCTGGAGTAAGGACTCGGGCTCTGGAAACACCATATATTTT.

The chain employs TRBV9 and TRBJ2-5, with D possibly TRBD1 on 6 matching bases. Germline V gene lookup returns CDR1 SGDLS and CDR2 YYNGEE. Trimming left V 0 bases short and J 1 base short, with 10 bases between. This CDR3 is 15 amino acids long. CDR3 loop: CASSVEDSVQETQYF. Written as DNA, the CDR3 is TGTGCCAGCAGCGTAGAGGACAGCGTCCAAGAGACCCAGTACTTC.

This rearrangement joins TRBV7-9 to TRBJ2-7; possible D gene TRBD1, 5 bases. This CDR3 spans 14 amino acids. The germline CDR1 and CDR2 sequences are SEHNR and FQNEAQ (reference sequence). Trimming took 5 bases from V and 2 from J, leaving 13 bases between them. The CDR3 loop reads CASSPKGLAYEQYF. The CDR3 DNA reads as TGTGCCAGCAGCCCTAAGGGGCTGGCCTACGAGCAGTACTTC.

The chain carries TRBV28 and TRBJ1-2; TRBD1 matches at 7 bases. The germline V gene encodes CDR1 MDHEN and CDR2 SYDVKM. The CDR3 extends over 13 amino acids. V trimming: 11 bases; J trimming: 8 bases; junction bases outside the gene matches: 14. CDR3 region: CACQGGIVFGYTF. The CDR3 DNA sequence: TGTGCCTGCCAAGGGGGCATCGTCTTCGGCTACACCTTC.

The V and J genes are TRBV4-1 and TRBJ2-7; 7 bases align to TRBD1. Germline V lookup: CDR1 MGHRA, CDR2 YSYEKL. The CDR3 is 14 amino acids. J gave up 0 bases and V 2 bases, and 1 base lay outside the gene matches. This chain's CDR3 is CASSQRDSSYEQYF. The CDR3 DNA reads TGCGCCAGCAGCCAACGGGACAGCTCCTACGAGCAGTACTTC.

The CDR3 region has the DNA TGTGCCAGCAGCCAGACCCCGGGGACAGATACGCAGTATTTT. Its protein product is CASSQTPGTDTQYF. The chain has TRBV7-8 and TRBJ2-3; weak D call: TRBD2 (5 bases). The length of the CDR3 is 14 residues. Germline CDR1 is SGHVS and CDR2 is FQNEAQ. V lost 5 bases to trimming and J lost 3 bases, with 12 bases between them.

This clone came up many times. This chain uses TRBV6-2 or TRBV6-3 with TRBJ2-6; D is unresolved. There are 14 residues in the CDR3. The germline V and J ends were trimmed by 4 bases and 1 base, with 5 bases remaining between them. CDR1 is MNHEY, CDR2 SVGEGT, per germline. CDR3 DNA sequence: TGTGCCAGCAGTTCTAATTCTGGGGCCAACGTCCTGACTTTC. Its protein is CASSSNSGANVLTF.

The CDR3 DNA reads TGTGCCAGCAGCTTAGAGGGTAGCGGGGTGACAGATACGCAGTATTTT. Translated, it gives CASSLEGSGVTDTQYF. V gene TRBV7-2 combines with J gene TRBJ2-3, with 8 bases lining up with TRBD2. The J segment lost 3 bases and the V segment lost 1 base, leaving 6 bases of the junction unmatched. CDR1 is SGHTA and CDR2 is FQGNSA in the germline V gene. This CDR3 region has 16 residues.

The chain links TRBV3-1 (or the pseudogene TRBV3-2) to TRBJ2-7; tentative D call: TRBD1 (5 bases). The CDR3 totals 14 residues. The germline V and J ends were trimmed by 2 bases and 6 bases, with 14 bases remaining between them. Germline CDR1 LGHDT, CDR2 YNNKEL (reference sequence). The CDR3 reads CASSQRGSSGEQYF. The CDR3 coding sequence is TGTGCCAGCAGCCAAAGGGGCAGTTCGGGCGAGCAGTACTTC.

This clone showed up just once. In DNA, the CDR3 is TGTGCCACACAGGGAGCTGGGGCCAACGTCCTGACTTTC. Its translation: CATQGAGANVLTF. The genes are TRBV9 and TRBJ2-6, with a tentative D call TRBD1 (6 bases). The V end was cut by 9 bases, the J end by 2 bases, with 9 bases between. The germline CDR1 and CDR2 sequences are SGDLS and YYNGEE. CDR3 size: 13 residues. The variable domain in full, with the rest retrieved from reference TRBV9 and TRBJ2-6, is DSGVTQTPKHLITATGQRVTLRCSPRSGDLSVYWYQQSLDQGLQFLIQYYNGEERAKGNILERFSAQQFPDLHSELNLSSLELGDSALYFCATQGAGANVLTFGAGSRLTVL.

The chain uses TRBV29-1 and TRBJ2-7; D is unclear. The CDR3 totals 12 residues. CDR1 and CDR2 from the germline V gene are SQVTM and ANQGSEA. Trimming pared 6 bases from V and 1 base from J, leaving 10 bases between. The CDR3 DNA reads as TGCAGCGTAGGCGGTACTTCCTACGAGCAGTACTTC. Protein: CSVGGTSYEQYF.

The chain joins TRBV5-5 to TRBJ1-5; 7 bases are a match to TRBD1. With 0 bases clipped from V and 3 bases from J, the junction kept 6 bases outside the gene matches. The CDR3 contains 16 residues. Germline V gene data show CDR1 as SGHKS and CDR2 as YYEKEE (reference sequence). DNA of the CDR3: TGTGCCAGCAGCTTGGATGAGGACAGGCTCAATCAGCCCCAGCATTTT. The encoded protein is CASSLDEDRLNQPQHF.

This chain uses TRBV12-2 with TRBJ1-2; no check of the table's D call, TRBD1, against the DNA was made. TRBV12-2 is shown as a pseudogene. The CDR3 consists of 15 residues. CDR3 region: CASRLNTAYYYGYTF. For the CDR3, the DNA is TGTGCAAGTCGCTTAAACACAGCCTACTACTATGGCTACACCTTC.

The chain employs TRBV2 and TRBJ2-1; the D gene is possibly TRBD2 (6 bases). The germline V and J ends were trimmed by 8 bases and 1 base, with 12 bases remaining between them. Germline values: CDR1 SNHLY, CDR2 FYNNEI. The CDR3 is 14 amino acids. CDR3 loop: CASGGTLSYNEQFF. The CDR3 bases are TGTGCCAGCGGAGGGACTCTGTCCTACAATGAGCAGTTCTTC. The complete variable domain, with remaining parts taken from reference TRBV2 and TRBJ2-1, reads EPEVTQTPSHQVTQMGQEVILRCVPISNHLYFYWYRQILGQKVEFLVSFYNNEISEKSEIFDDQFSVERPDGSNFTLKIRSTKLEDSAMYFCASGGTLSYNEQFFGPGTRLTVL.